This T cell receptor (beta chain) was recovered during a study of blood T cell repertoires in COVID-19. Per the germline V gene, CDR1 is KGHSH and CDR2 is LQKENI. V was trimmed by 3 bases and J by 10 bases, leaving 19 bases between them. This CDR3 is 15 amino acids long. Sequencing was performed with immunoSEQ multiplex PCR; in TCRdb, only in-frame clones are kept and a portion is missing. The sample lists tens of thousands of clones, 70% to 90% occurring once. This sequence joins TRBV18 and TRBJ2-1, with D possibly being TRBD2 (7 bases). This receptor was identified in a woman in her sixties or seventies with acute or convalescent COVID-19. Sequenced sample: peripheral blood. CDR3 protein: CASSPVAGAPGEQFF. CDR3 DNA: TGTGCCAGCTCACCTGTTGCGGGGGCTCCCGGGGAGCAGTTCTTC.